The 32 T cell receptor beta chains in this list originate from one sample, sequenced in a study of technical replicates of blood from several donors. Clones were sequenced by immunoSEQ multiplex PCR, and TCRdb holds only the in-frame ones, with some missing. The table records some 75,000 clones, around 96% of them present only once. The sample consisted of T cells isolated from PBMCs. These receptors were obtained from a human donor in good health.

This chain uses TRBV10-3 with TRBJ1-1; unclear D gene. Germline V gives CDR1 ENHRY, CDR2 SYGVKD. This CDR3 has 12 residues. The V and J ends lost 6 bases and 6 bases respectively, with 11 bases between them. CDR3 nucleotide sequence: TGTGCCATCAGACTACCGGGAGCTGAAGCTTTCTTT. It yields the protein CAIRLPGAEAFF.

The chain employs TRBV7-2 and TRBJ2-3; 8 nucleotides align to TRBD2. This CDR3 has 13 amino acids. Germline values: CDR1 SGHTA, CDR2 FQGNSA. With V trimmed by 4 bases and J by 5 bases, 2 bases remained unmatched. This CDR3 reads CASSSLAGDTQYF. Written as DNA, the CDR3 is TGTGCCAGCAGCTCGCTAGCGGGAGATACGCAGTATTTT. The entire variable domain, with the rest obtained from reference TRBV7-2 and TRBJ2-3, is as follows: GAGVSQSPSNKVTEKGKDVELRCDPISGHTALYWYRQSLGQGLEFLIYFQGNSAPDKSGLPSDRFSAERTGGSVSTLTIQRTQQEDSAVYLCASSSLAGDTQYFGPGTRLTVL.

J is TRBJ2-5 and V is TRBV27; 9 bases are a match to TRBD2. This CDR3 contains 15 residues. J was trimmed by 4 bases and V by 3 bases; bases with no gene match: 6. Germline V gene data show CDR1 as MNHEY and CDR2 as SMNVEV (reference sequence). The CDR3 coding sequence is TGTGCCAGCAGTTTGACTAGCGGAGGAATAGAGACCCAGTACTTC. This gives the protein CASSLTSGGIETQYF.

This sequence joins TRBV27 and TRBJ2-7; no reliable D call. V was cut by 7 bases and J by 3 bases, with 16 bases left in between. In germline, CDR1 is MNHEY, CDR2 SMNVEV (reference sequence). This CDR3 spans 14 amino acids. This CDR3 is CASKRPTSDYEQYF. DNA of the CDR3: TGTGCCAGCAAGAGGCCAACGAGCGACTACGAGCAGTACTTC.

This rearrangement joins TRBV4-1 to TRBJ2-7; D is ambiguous. Germline V gives CDR1 MGHRA, CDR2 YSYEKL. This CDR3 comprises 15 residues. V lost 1 base and J lost 1, with 11 bases in between. The CDR3 coding sequence is TGCGCCAGCAGCCAAGGGTATCAAGCATCCTACGAGCAGTACTTC. The encoded protein is CASSQGYQASYEQYF.

The DNA of the CDR3 is TGCAGCGTTGAGAGGGTCGGCTACACCTTC. It codes for CSVERVGYTF. The chain uses TRBV29-1 and TRBJ1-2; D unclear. The CDR3 has 10 amino acids. CDR1 is SQVTM and CDR2 is ANQGSEA in the germline V gene. Deletions cut 3 bases from V and 8 bases from J, with 7 bases between.

This sequence joins TRBV6-5 and TRBJ2-1; tentatively, D is TRBD2 (5 bases). Germline V lookup: CDR1 MNHEY, CDR2 SVGAGI. The ends were cut back, 6 bases at V and 2 bases at J, with 8 bases in the middle. The CDR3 sequence is 13 residues long. CDR3 loop: CASRRVTYNEQFF. The CDR3 region has the DNA TGTGCCAGCAGGAGGGTCACCTACAATGAGCAGTTCTTC.

The rearrangement joins TRBV28 to TRBJ1-1, with 9 bases identical to TRBD1. Germline assignment: CDR1 MDHEN and CDR2 SYDVKM. V lost 5 bases to trimming and J lost 6 bases; unmatched junction nucleotides: 4. This CDR3 contains 13 residues. CDR3 nucleotide sequence: TGTGCCAGCAGTACAGGGGGCTTATCTGAAGCTTTCTTT. Translated, it gives CASSTGGLSEAFF.

This chain uses TRBV2 with TRBJ1-4; 7 bases agree with TRBD1. With V trimmed by 6 bases and J by 8 bases, 3 bases remained unmatched. CDR3 length equals 12 residues. Germline lookup yields CDR1 SNHLY and CDR2 FYNNEI. CDR3 protein: CASRGDSEKLFF. In nucleotides, the CDR3 is TGTGCCAGCAGAGGGGACAGCGAAAAACTGTTTTTT.

The gene calls are TRBV2 and TRBJ1-3; D gene uncertain. The CDR3 covers 16 residues. CDR1 is SNHLY, CDR2 FYNNEI, per germline. V was cut by 3 bases and J by 2 bases, with 14 bases left in between. The DNA of the CDR3 is TGTGCCAGCAGTGAGGGCAATACGCTGGCTGGAAACACCATATATTTT. This translates into CASSEGNTLAGNTIYF.

V usage is TRBV10-1 and J usage is TRBJ2-3; weak D call: TRBD2 (6 bases). Germline V gene sequence: CDR1 WNHNN, CDR2 SYGVQD (reference sequence). Trimming took 6 bases from V and 10 from J, leaving 26 bases between them. This CDR3 is 16 amino acids long. CDR3 nucleotide sequence: TGCGCCAGCAGCTCTTTTACTAGCATCCATCCGGGTTCGCAGTATTTT. This gives the protein CASSSFTSIHPGSQYF.

In this sample, this clone turned up once. The chain employs TRBV5-1 and TRBJ2-5, with 14 positions matching TRBD2. Germline CDR1 reads SGHRS; CDR2 reads YFSETQ. Germline trimming cut 4 bases from V and 5 bases from J; bases unmatched to any gene: 7. This CDR3 has 16 residues. The CDR3 DNA reads TGCGCCAGCAGCCAAGGACTAGCGGGAGGTCAGGAGACCCAGTACTTC. Translated, it gives CASSQGLAGGQETQYF.

This chain connects TRBV30 to TRBJ2-5; unclear D gene. This CDR3 comprises 10 residues. Trimming removed 7 bases from V and 3 bases from J, with 6 bases in between. Germline V gene data show CDR1 as GTSNPN and CDR2 as SVGIG (reference sequence). The CDR3 nucleotides read TGTGCCTCCGTCGAAGAGACCCAGTACTTC. As protein: CASVEETQYF. The full variable domain, rest sourced from reference TRBV30 and TRBJ2-5, is SQTIHQWPATLVQPVGSPLSLECTVEGTSNPNLYWYRQAAGRGLQLLFYSVGIGQISSEVPQNLSASRPQDRQFILSSKKLLLSDSGFYLCASVEETQYFGPGTRLLVL.

The chain recombines TRBV27 with TRBJ2-7; D is unresolved. The CDR3 runs to 13 residues. Germline assignment: CDR1 MNHEY and CDR2 SMNVEV (reference sequence). V lost 3 bases, J lost 2 bases, and 8 bases lay in between. Here the CDR3 DNA reads TGTGCCAGCAGTTTCGGCGGAACCTACGAGCAGTACTTC. This translates into CASSFGGTYEQYF.

The DNA of the CDR3 is TGTGCCAGCAGTGTCGCTAGCGGGAGCGGGGATGAGCAGTTCTTC. Amino acids: CASSVASGSGDEQFF. The gene calls are TRBV6-4 and TRBJ2-1; 10 bases agree with TRBD2. Per germline, CDR1 MRHNA and CDR2 SNTAGT. This CDR3 is 15 amino acids long. The V and J ends lost 4 bases and 8 bases, in that order; junction bases with no gene match: 8.

The chain employs TRBV7-9 and TRBJ2-3; 7 positions match TRBD1. The trim removed 4 bases at V and 0 bases at J, leaving 4 bases unmatched. This CDR3 is built from 15 residues. Germline-derived CDR1 and CDR2 are SEHNR and FQNEAQ (reference sequence). The CDR3 nucleotides are TGTGCCAGCAGCTGGACAGGCGCTAGCACAGATACGCAGTATTTT. Translated, it gives CASSWTGASTDTQYF.

The rearrangement links TRBV5-1 to TRBJ1-1; D ambiguous. CDR3 length equals 17 residues. Trimming stripped 0 bases from V and 5 bases from J, with 20 bases between. CDR1 and CDR2 (germline): SGHRS, YFSETQ. In nucleotides, the CDR3 is TGCGCCAGCAGCTTGGAAGGCCGGAGCACGGGTTGGACTGAAGCTTTCTTT. This encodes CASSLEGRSTGWTEAFF. Using reference TRBV5-1 and TRBJ1-1 for the parts outside the CDR3, the full variable domain is KAGVTQTPRYLIKTRGQQVTLSCSPISGHRSVSWYQQTPGQGLQFLFEYFSETQRNKGNFPGRFSGRQFSNSRSEMNVSTLELGDSALYLCASSLEGRSTGWTEAFFGQGTRLTVV.

This rearrangement joins TRBV2 to TRBJ2-7, with D unclear. Trimming shortened V by 6 bases and J by 2 bases, and 14 bases separated the two germline ends. Germline CDR1 SNHLY, CDR2 FYNNEI. The CDR3 length is 14 residues. CDR3 in DNA: TGTGCCAGCAGCCCAACTTCAGGCCCCTACGAGCAGTACTTC. Its protein product is CASSPTSGPYEQYF. The complete variable domain, with remaining parts taken from reference TRBV2 and TRBJ2-7, reads EPEVTQTPSHQVTQMGQEVILRCVPISNHLYFYWYRQILGQKVEFLVSFYNNEISEKSEIFDDQFSVERPDGSNFTLKIRSTKLEDSAMYFCASSPTSGPYEQYFGPGTRLTVT.

The CDR3 sequence is CASSLSTNTEAFF. The CDR3 nucleotides are TGTGCCAGCAGTTTATCTACAAACACTGAAGCTTTCTTT. The V and J genes are TRBV27 and TRBJ1-1; D is unclear. Trimming cost V 0 bases and J 2 bases, with 4 bases left between them. This CDR3 has 13 residues. Germline V gene sequence: CDR1 MNHEY, CDR2 SMNVEV (reference sequence).

This chain connects TRBV6-5 to TRBJ1-6; D is unresolved. The CDR3 loop spans 13 amino acids. Between the trimmed V and J ends, which lost 0 bases and 7 bases, there was a span of 4 bases. Germline V gene sequence: CDR1 MNHEY, CDR2 SVGAGI. The CDR3 reads CASSYSSNSPLHF. CDR3 bases: TGTGCCAGCAGTTACTCATCGAATTCACCCCTCCACTTT.

The V call is TRBV19, the J call TRBJ2-1; D is possibly TRBD1 (6 bases). This CDR3 spans 13 amino acids. Deletions cut 7 bases from V and 5 bases from J, with 12 bases between. Germline lookup yields CDR1 LNHDA and CDR2 SQIVND (reference sequence). The CDR3: CASNRDPNNEQFF. Written as DNA, the CDR3 is TGTGCCAGTAACAGGGACCCAAACAATGAGCAGTTCTTC.

The chain links TRBV2 to TRBJ2-7, with 9 nucleotides matching TRBD1. Germline V lookup: CDR1 SNHLY, CDR2 FYNNEI. This CDR3 is 13 amino acids long. V gave up 5 bases and J gave up 2 bases; unmatched junction bases: 1. In DNA form, the CDR3 reads TGTGCCAGCAGTAGACAGGGGGCCTACGAGCAGTACTTC. Translation gives CASSRQGAYEQYF.

The V call is TRBV10-1, the J call TRBJ2-3, with 8 nucleotides matching TRBD2. Germline lookup yields CDR1 WNHNN and CDR2 SYGVQD (reference sequence). This CDR3 is 14 amino acids long. The trim removed 8 bases at V and 2 bases at J, leaving 6 bases unmatched. The CDR3: CASGTSGYTDTQYF. The CDR3 nucleotides are TGCGCCAGCGGAACTAGCGGATACACAGATACGCAGTATTTT.

The chain joins TRBV9 to TRBJ2-2; D call uncertain. The V end lost 0 bases, the J end lost 5 bases, and 5 bases lay between the germline ends. The CDR3 is 13 residues long. Germline-derived CDR1 and CDR2 are SGDLS and YYNGEE. Here the CDR3 DNA reads TGTGCCAGCAGCGTAGTCTATACCGGGGAGCTGTTTTTT. This translates into CASSVVYTGELFF. The entire variable domain, with the rest obtained from reference TRBV9 and TRBJ2-2, is as follows: DSGVTQTPKHLITATGQRVTLRCSPRSGDLSVYWYQQSLDQGLQFLIQYYNGEERAKGNILERFSAQQFPDLHSELNLSSLELGDSALYFCASSVVYTGELFFGEGSRLTVL.

The chain employs TRBV18 and TRBJ2-6; TRBD1 matches at 7 bases. CDR1 KGHSH and CDR2 LQKENI come from the germline V gene. The J segment lost 9 bases and the V segment lost 1 base, leaving 6 bases of the junction unmatched. The CDR3 consists of 15 residues. This chain's CDR3 is CASSPLTGVVNVLTF. Here the CDR3 DNA reads TGTGCCAGCTCACCACTTACAGGGGTAGTCAACGTCCTGACTTTC.

The rearrangement links TRBV2 to TRBJ2-5; perhaps TRBD1 as D (6 bases). Trimming removed 3 bases at V and 3 bases at J, with 8 bases between. CDR3 length: 13 amino acids. Per germline, CDR1 SNHLY and CDR2 FYNNEI. The CDR3 sequence: CASSDYREETQYF. The DNA of the CDR3 is TGTGCCAGCAGTGATTACAGGGAAGAGACCCAGTACTTC. The complete variable domain, with remaining parts taken from reference TRBV2 and TRBJ2-5, reads EPEVTQTPSHQVTQMGQEVILRCVPISNHLYFYWYRQILGQKVEFLVSFYNNEISEKSEIFDDQFSVERPDGSNFTLKIRSTKLEDSAMYFCASSDYREETQYFGPGTRLLVL.

The chain links TRBV4-3 to TRBJ1-4; D uncertain. This CDR3 spans 15 amino acids. CDR1 and CDR2 from the germline V gene are LGHNA and YSLEER. Trimming pared 4 bases from V and 2 bases from J, leaving 11 bases between. CDR3 loop: CASSPQYGTNEKLFF. The CDR3 region has the DNA TGCGCCAGCAGCCCCCAATACGGGACTAATGAAAAACTGTTTTTT.

The rearrangement joins TRBV7-9 to TRBJ1-5, with 8 bases aligning to TRBD1. The CDR3 contains 13 residues. V shed 9 bases, J shed 7 bases, and the junction held 8 bases outside the gene matches. In germline, CDR1 is SEHNR, CDR2 FQNEAQ (reference sequence). CDR3 coding DNA: TGTGCCAGTCAGGACAGGGAACAGCAGCCCCAGCATTTT. This translates into CASQDREQQPQHF.

The J gene is TRBJ1-1, the V gene TRBV5-8; TRBD1 aligns across 9 bases. Per the germline V gene, CDR1 is SGHTS and CDR2 is YDEGEE. This CDR3 has 16 residues. J lost 3 bases, V lost 4 bases, and 10 bases had no gene match. The CDR3 here is CASSTAGTGRDTEAFF. The DNA for the CDR3 is TGTGCCAGCAGCACCGCCGGGACAGGGAGGGACACTGAAGCTTTCTTT. The full variable domain, in which reference TRBV5-8 and TRBJ1-1 provide the parts outside the CDR3, is EAGVTQSPTHLIKTRGQQATLRCSPISGHTSVYWYQQALGLGLQFLLWYDEGEERNRGNFPPRFSGRQFPNYSSELNVNALELEDSALYLCASSTAGTGRDTEAFFGQGTRLTVV.

This chain connects TRBV4-2 to TRBJ2-1; 10 bases match TRBD2. This CDR3 is built from 17 residues. The J segment lost 2 bases and the V segment lost 2 bases, leaving 6 bases of the junction unmatched. Germline CDR1 reads LGHNA; CDR2 reads YNFKEQ. The CDR3 DNA is TGTGCCAGCAGCCAACTCACTAGCGGGATAGCCTACAATGAGCAGTTCTTC. Its protein is CASSQLTSGIAYNEQFF.

The chain combines TRBV9 with TRBJ1-3, with 7 bases matching TRBD1. The trim removed 0 bases at V and 3 bases at J, leaving 6 bases unmatched. The CDR3 length is 16 residues. Per germline, CDR1 SGDLS and CDR2 YYNGEE. The CDR3 region has the DNA TGTGCCAGCAGCGTAGCAGGGGGATCTGGTGGAAACACCATATATTTT. Translating it yields CASSVAGGSGGNTIYF.

This chain connects TRBV7-9 to TRBJ2-1, with TRBD2 matching over 8 bases. The CDR3 is 16 amino acids. V shed 5 bases and J 5 bases; nucleotides not matched to a gene: 11. From germline, CDR1 is SEHNR and CDR2 FQNEAQ (reference sequence). The CDR3 spells CASSHARTSLDNEQFF. Written as DNA, the CDR3 is TGTGCCAGCAGCCACGCCCGGACTAGCCTGGACAATGAGCAGTTCTTC.